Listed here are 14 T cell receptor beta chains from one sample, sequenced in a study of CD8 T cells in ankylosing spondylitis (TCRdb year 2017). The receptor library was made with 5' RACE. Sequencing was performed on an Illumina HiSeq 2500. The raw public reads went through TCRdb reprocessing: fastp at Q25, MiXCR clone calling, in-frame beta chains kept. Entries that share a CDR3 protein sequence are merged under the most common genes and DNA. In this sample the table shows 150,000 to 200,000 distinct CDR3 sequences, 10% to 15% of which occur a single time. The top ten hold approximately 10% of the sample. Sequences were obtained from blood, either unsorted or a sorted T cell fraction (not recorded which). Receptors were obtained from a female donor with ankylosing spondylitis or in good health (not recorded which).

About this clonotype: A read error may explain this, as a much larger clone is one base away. The CDR3 coding sequence is TGTGCCAGCAGCTTGGGGGGTGTTGGGGACTCCCTGATTGAGGCGCAGTATTTT. This codes for CASSLGGVGDSLIEAQYF. The V gene is TRBV5-6, the J gene TRBJ2-3, with D possibly TRBD2 on 6 matching bases. The CDR3 extends over 18 amino acids. V lost 0 bases, J lost 10 bases, and 27 bases lay in between. CDR1 and CDR2 (germline): SGHDT, YYEEEE.

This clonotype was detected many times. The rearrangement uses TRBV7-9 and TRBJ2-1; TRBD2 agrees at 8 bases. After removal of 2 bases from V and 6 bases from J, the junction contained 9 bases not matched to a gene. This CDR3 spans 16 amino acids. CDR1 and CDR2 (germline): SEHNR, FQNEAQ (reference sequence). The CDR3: CASSLYGGRRANEQFF. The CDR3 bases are TGTGCCAGCAGCTTATATGGCGGGAGGAGGGCCAATGAGCAGTTCTTC.

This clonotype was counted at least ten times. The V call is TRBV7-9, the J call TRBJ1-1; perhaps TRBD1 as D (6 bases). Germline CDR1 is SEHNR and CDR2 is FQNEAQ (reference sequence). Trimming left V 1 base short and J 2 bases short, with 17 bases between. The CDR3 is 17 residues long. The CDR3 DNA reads TGTGCCAGCAGCTTAGGGGTACAGGGACGAGTAAACACTGAAGCTTTCTTT. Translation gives CASSLGVQGRVNTEAFF.

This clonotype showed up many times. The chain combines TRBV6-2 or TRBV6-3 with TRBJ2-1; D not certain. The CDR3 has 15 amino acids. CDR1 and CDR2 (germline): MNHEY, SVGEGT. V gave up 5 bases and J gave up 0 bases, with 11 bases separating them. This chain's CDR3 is CASSLAASSYNEQFF. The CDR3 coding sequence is TGTGCCAGCAGTCTTGCGGCGAGCTCCTACAATGAGCAGTTCTTC.

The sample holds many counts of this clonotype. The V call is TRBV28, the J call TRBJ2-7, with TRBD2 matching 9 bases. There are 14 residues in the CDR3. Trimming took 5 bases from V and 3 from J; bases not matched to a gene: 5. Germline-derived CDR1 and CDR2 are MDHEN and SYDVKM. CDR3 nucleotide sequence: TGTGCCAGCAGTATGTCTAGCGGGATCTACGAGCAGTACTTC. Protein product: CASSMSSGIYEQYF.

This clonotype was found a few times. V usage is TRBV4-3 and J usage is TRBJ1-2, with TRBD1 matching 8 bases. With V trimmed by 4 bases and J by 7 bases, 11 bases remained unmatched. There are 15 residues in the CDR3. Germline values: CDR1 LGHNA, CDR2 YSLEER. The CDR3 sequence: CASSLGVRTGLGYTF. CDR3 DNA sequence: TGCGCCAGCAGCCTGGGCGTAAGGACAGGGCTTGGCTACACCTTC.

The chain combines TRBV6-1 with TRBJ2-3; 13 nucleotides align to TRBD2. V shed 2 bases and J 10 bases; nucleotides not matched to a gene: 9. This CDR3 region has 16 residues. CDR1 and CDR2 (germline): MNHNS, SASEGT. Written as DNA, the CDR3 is TGTGCCAGCAGTGAAAGGAGACTAGCGGGAGGCTCGGCGCAGTATTTT. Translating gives CASSERRLAGGSAQYF.

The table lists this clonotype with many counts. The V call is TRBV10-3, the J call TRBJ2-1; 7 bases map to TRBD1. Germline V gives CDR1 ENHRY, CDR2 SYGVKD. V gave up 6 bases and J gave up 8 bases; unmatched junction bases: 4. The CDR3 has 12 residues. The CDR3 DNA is TGTGCCATCAGCACAGGGGTTGATGAGCAGTTCTTC. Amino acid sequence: CAISTGVDEQFF.

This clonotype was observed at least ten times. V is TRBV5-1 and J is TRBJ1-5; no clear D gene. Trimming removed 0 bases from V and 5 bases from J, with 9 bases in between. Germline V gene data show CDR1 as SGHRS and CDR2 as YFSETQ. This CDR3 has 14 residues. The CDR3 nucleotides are TGCGCCAGCAGCTTGGGAGGGTTCGATCAGCCCCAGCATTTT. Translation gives CASSLGGFDQPQHF.

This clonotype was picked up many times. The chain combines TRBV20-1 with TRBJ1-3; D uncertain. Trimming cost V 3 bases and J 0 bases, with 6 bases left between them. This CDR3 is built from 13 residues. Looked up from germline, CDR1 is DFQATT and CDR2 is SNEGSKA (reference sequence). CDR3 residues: CSASASSGNTIYF. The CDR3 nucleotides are TGCAGTGCTAGTGCTAGCTCTGGAAACACCATATATTTT.

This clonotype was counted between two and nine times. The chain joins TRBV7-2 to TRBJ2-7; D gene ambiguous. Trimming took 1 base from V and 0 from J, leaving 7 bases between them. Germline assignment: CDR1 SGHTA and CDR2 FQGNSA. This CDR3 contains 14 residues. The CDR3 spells CASSLDGNSYEQYF. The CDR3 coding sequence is TGTGCCAGCAGCTTAGACGGTAACTCCTACGAGCAGTACTTC. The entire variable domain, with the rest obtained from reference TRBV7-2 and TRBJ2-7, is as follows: GAGVSQSPSNKVTEKGKDVELRCDPISGHTALYWYRQSLGQGLEFLIYFQGNSAPDKSGLPSDRFSAERTGGSVSTLTIQRTQQEDSAVYLCASSLDGNSYEQYFGPGTRLTVT.

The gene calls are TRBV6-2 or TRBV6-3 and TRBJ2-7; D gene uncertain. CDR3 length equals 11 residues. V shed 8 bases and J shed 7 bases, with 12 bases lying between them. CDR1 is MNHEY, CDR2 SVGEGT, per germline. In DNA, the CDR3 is TGTGCCAGCGGTCCCCCACGGGAGCAGTACTTC. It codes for CASGPPREQYF.

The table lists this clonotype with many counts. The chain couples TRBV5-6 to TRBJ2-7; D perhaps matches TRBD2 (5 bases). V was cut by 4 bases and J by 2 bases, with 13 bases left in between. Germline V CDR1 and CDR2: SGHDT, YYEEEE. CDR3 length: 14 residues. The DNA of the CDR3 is TGTGCCAGCAGCCGCAGCGGTATCCCCTACGAGCAGTACTTC. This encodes CASSRSGIPYEQYF.

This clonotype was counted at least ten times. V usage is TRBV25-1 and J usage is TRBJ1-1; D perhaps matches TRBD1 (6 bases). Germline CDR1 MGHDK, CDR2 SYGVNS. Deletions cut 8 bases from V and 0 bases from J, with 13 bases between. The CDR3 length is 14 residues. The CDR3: CASVSQGLNTEAFF. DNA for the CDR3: TGTGCCAGCGTCAGTCAGGGGTTGAACACTGAAGCTTTCTTT.